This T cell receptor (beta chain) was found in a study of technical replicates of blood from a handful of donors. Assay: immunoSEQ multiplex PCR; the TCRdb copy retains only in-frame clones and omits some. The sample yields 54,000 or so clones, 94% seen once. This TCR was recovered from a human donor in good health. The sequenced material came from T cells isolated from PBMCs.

The CDR3 spells CASSLAGEFFEQYF. CDR3 DNA: TGTGCCAGCAGTTTAGCGGGAGAATTCTTCGAGCAGTACTTC. The chain uses TRBV28 and TRBJ2-7, with 7 bases that match TRBD2. Germline V gene lookup returns CDR1 MDHEN and CDR2 SYDVKM. V lost 2 bases and J lost 6; bases outside the gene matches: 7. The CDR3 has 14 amino acids.